These 10 T cell receptor beta chains originate from one sample sequenced in a study of blood T cell repertoires in COVID-19. TCRdb's table, derived via immunoSEQ multiplex PCR, lists solely in-frame clones and lacks some. This sample yields about 220,000 clones, of which around 82% are seen a single time; 3.5% to 4% belongs to the top ten. The sample consisted of peripheral blood. Receptor source: a woman aged 80 or older with acute or convalescent COVID-19.

V is TRBV19 and J is TRBJ1-5; the D gene is possibly TRBD1 (6 bases). The CDR3 extends over 16 amino acids. Germline CDR1 reads LNHDA; CDR2 reads SQIVND (reference sequence). Between the trimmed V and J ends, which lost 3 bases and 3 bases, there was a span of 15 bases. CDR3 coding DNA: TGTGCCAGTAGTATGGGGGACACCGACTACAATCAGCCCCAGCATTTT. This encodes CASSMGDTDYNQPQHF.

This chain uses TRBV7-9 with TRBJ1-2; perhaps TRBD1 as D (5 bases). The CDR3 loop spans 14 amino acids. Trimming removed 8 bases from V and 0 bases from J, with 13 bases in between. The germline V gene has CDR1 SEHNR and CDR2 FQNEAQ (reference sequence). The CDR3 DNA is TGTGCCAGCGGACAAGACAGTTCTAACTATGGCTACACCTTC. This translates into CASGQDSSNYGYTF.

The chain has TRBV5-1 and TRBJ1-1; D unclear. Germline V gene sequence: CDR1 SGHRS, CDR2 YFSETQ. The CDR3 contains 14 residues. V lost 4 bases, J lost 1 base, and 11 bases lay in between. CDR3 nucleotides: TGCGCCAGCAGCATTCAGAGCGGGAACACTGAAGCTTTCTTT. It encodes CASSIQSGNTEAFF.

The chain recombines TRBV7-9 with TRBJ2-3, with TRBD1 identical over 7 bases. The CDR3 covers 15 residues. After removal of 5 bases from V and 2 bases from J, the junction contained 7 bases not matched to a gene. CDR1 and CDR2 from the germline V gene are SEHNR and FQNEAQ (reference sequence). Written as DNA, the CDR3 is TGTGCCAGCAGCCCCCGGGACAGTCCCACAGATACGCAGTATTTT. Protein product: CASSPRDSPTDTQYF.

The chain is built from TRBV19 and TRBJ2-3; 8 nucleotides align to TRBD1. Germline values: CDR1 LNHDA, CDR2 SQIVND (reference sequence). The CDR3 has 16 residues. J was trimmed by 2 bases and V by 3 bases; bases with no gene match: 7. The CDR3 reads CASSIRTGFDTDTQYF. The CDR3 DNA reads as TGTGCCAGTAGTATCCGGACAGGGTTTGACACAGATACGCAGTATTTT.

The chain combines TRBV7-2 with TRBJ1-2, with 9 bases aligning to TRBD1. This CDR3 is built from 15 residues. Looked up from germline, CDR1 is SGHTA and CDR2 is FQGNSA. Trimming cost V 1 base and J 4 bases; bases outside gene matches: 4. In DNA, the CDR3 is TGTGCCAGCAGCTTAGGGGGACAGGGAAGCTATGGCTACACCTTC. It encodes CASSLGGQGSYGYTF.

CDR3 loop: CASSLSPGEGGLEQYF. CDR3 bases: TGTGCCAGCAGCCTCTCCCCAGGAGAGGGGGGGCTCGAGCAGTACTTC. This chain uses TRBV11-2 with TRBJ2-7; D possibly corresponds to TRBD2 (7 bases). CDR1 and CDR2 (germline): SGHAT, FQNNGV. This CDR3 has 16 amino acids. The ends were cut back, 5 bases at V and 6 bases at J, with 23 bases in the middle.

The V and J genes are TRBV7-8 and TRBJ2-1; 10 positions agree with TRBD1. The ends lost 5 bases at V and 8 bases at J; junction bases unmatched: 12. The CDR3 consists of 16 residues. CDR1 SGHVS and CDR2 FQNEAQ come from the germline V gene. The CDR3, as DNA: TGTGCCAGCAGCCTCGAGACAGGGGGCTTGTTTGATGAGCAGTTCTTC. Protein sequence: CASSLETGGLFDEQFF.

The chain joins TRBV7-9 to TRBJ1-6; D call uncertain. Germline V gives CDR1 SEHNR, CDR2 FQNEAQ (reference sequence). The CDR3 consists of 15 residues. V shed 4 bases and J shed 6 bases, with 13 bases lying between them. This CDR3 is CASSSQQSPNSPLHF. CDR3 DNA: TGTGCCAGCAGCTCCCAACAGAGCCCTAATTCACCCCTCCACTTT.

This chain joins TRBV9 and TRBJ2-3; D may be TRBD2 (5 bases). Germline CDR1 and CDR2: SGDLS and YYNGEE. Deletions cut 0 bases from V and 6 bases from J, with 17 bases between. The CDR3 is 16 amino acids. CDR3 amino acids: CASSVAPGWSGDTQYF. The CDR3 DNA reads TGTGCCAGCAGCGTAGCCCCGGGATGGTCGGGGGATACGCAGTATTTT. Using reference TRBV9 and TRBJ2-3 for the parts outside the CDR3, the full variable domain is DSGVTQTPKHLITATGQRVTLRCSPRSGDLSVYWYQQSLDQGLQFLIQYYNGEERAKGNILERFSAQQFPDLHSELNLSSLELGDSALYFCASSVAPGWSGDTQYFGPGTRLTVL.